Here is one TCR beta chain with its context. Its antigen is unknown. Per-base quality was not reported, and no clone a single base away is much larger than it. The record originates from a study of blood T cell repertoires in COVID-19 (dated by TCRdb to about 2020). Describing the broader study: The collaborator samples originated in the United States, Italy and Spain and spanned the acute and convalescent phases of COVID-19. The repertoires were released in a freely available public database intended as a resource for research on the immune response to SARS-CoV-2. Nearly every sample came with metadata listing a de-identified subject ID, COVID-19 status, age in years and sex. Samples came from the ongoing ImmuneRACE study (first 160 participants) plus 1,254 subjects from 6 global collaborators. The prospective study material was composed of cDNA or gDNA derived from T cells, B-cell-depleted T cells, or PBMCs. Deeply sampled blood TCRbeta repertoires from subjects exposed to, actively infected with, or recovered from COVID-19 were included in the dataset. Where available, HLA class I and class II types were obtained from metadata supplied by the sample provider rather than from assay-based typing.

Inclusive of the bounding cysteine and phenylalanine, the CDR3 is 15 residues long. CDR3 DNA only is kept here, 45 bases in frame from base 1. Sequences SGHDN (CDR1) and FVKESK (CDR2) are obtained from the germline V gene. V is shortened by 4 bases, J by 8 bases, and the region joining them spans 17 bases. The research as a whole found: Clinical and demographic metadata were provided uncurated, with the amount varying by source and participant.

TCRbeta CDR3 regions were amplified from genomic DNA using the immunoSEQ Assay, a bias-controlled multiplex PCR. On the study's bioinformatics: Within the assay, amplification of reference gene primers was used to estimate how many nucleated cells each sample contained. To quantify the absolute abundance of each unique TCRbeta CDR3 rearrangement, sequence reads were collapsed and filtered. For each sample, productive Simpson clonality was calculated as the square root of Simpson's diversity index over productive rearrangements. This immuneACCESS table, as held by TCRdb, lists in-frame sequences with V and J called but not all clones. Of the missing ones, under half trace to an unresolved V gene in checked studies; the others have no known cause. Clonal size and the V and J genes are those of that table, whereas D and trimming came from the DNA. The sample includes 250,000 to 300,000 clones, with around 84% observed a single time. The ten top clones hold under 8% of the sample.

Participants in the prospective study were enrolled through a virtual design, were aged roughly 18 to 100 years, and lived in about 25 United States geographic areas. To assign participants to cohorts, the prospective study relied on clinical history that participants themselves reported in a screening survey and a study questionnaire. Exposed participants had been in contact, within 2 weeks of entering the study, with a person who had a PCR-confirmed or clinician-diagnosed case of COVID-19. Mobile phlebotomists in the prospective study collected whole blood, serum and a nasopharyngeal or oropharyngeal swab from every participant. Over a 2-month period, participants in the prospective study had the option of providing additional blood draws and questionnaires. Before DNA extraction, prospective study blood samples were shipped either frozen or at room temperature.

Rearrangement joined TRBV14 to TRBJ1-4, with a tentative D gene TRBD1 over 5 matching bases. This TCR came from a woman aged 45-65 years who had been exposed to COVID-19. The sample comprised PBMCs or T cells enriched from blood (not recorded which). CDR3 loop: CASSLQGGPEEKLFF. The sequence in DNA is TGTGCCAGCAGCCTCCAGGGAGGACCCGAGGAAAAACTGTTTTTT.